This entry describes one T cell receptor beta chain. This clonotype came up a few times. Its cognate antigen has yet to be identified. Within one base of it there is no much larger clone, and no base qualities were kept. This sample was included in a study of T-cell reconstitution after alpha-beta-depleted transplantation in children listed by TCRdb under 2016. A note on the overall study: T-cell immune reconstitution after TCRalphabeta/CD19-depleted allogeneic hematopoietic cell transplantation in children was quantitatively tracked in the study by means of TCR repertoire profiling. What the research found in general, with its limitations: Over subsequent months, a decline in hyperexpanded clone frequencies was noted, and after one year, T-cell counts and TCRbeta diversity were mostly ascribed to newly produced T cells. Apparently early alphabetaT-cell count recovery about two months after transplant reportedly relied on only several hundred rapidly expanded clones derived from non-depleted graft cells. In some patients, high TCRbeta diversity at day 60 was attributed to recipient T cells and intrathymic progenitors that had survived conditioning.

Library construction relied on PCR. For sequencing, an Illumina HiSeq 2500 was employed. To normalize quantification of the TCRbeta repertoire, the TCR libraries were built with molecular barcoding that relied on unique molecular identifiers. The public reads were reprocessed in TCRdb via fastp at Q25 and MiXCR, keeping in-frame beta chains. Rows merge per CDR3 protein into single entries with the most common DNA and genes. The sample includes about 580,000 distinct CDR3 sequences, with 25% to 30% observed a single time. The top ten clones comprise less than 40% of the sample. CDR1 and CDR2 are read off the germline V gene (reference sequence) as DFQATT and SNEGSKA. V ends up 4 bases short and J 4 bases short, with an unmatched junction base count of 2. The CDR3 runs 12 residues from the cysteine to the phenylalanine. Just CDR3 DNA is preserved here, 36 bases in frame from base 1. Per the publication, the treatment or condition label means: allogeneic hematopoietic cell transplantation with graft depleted of TCRalphabeta T cells and CD19 B cells. The children who served as transplant recipients had been given grafts of TCRalphabeta/CD19-depleted allogeneic hematopoietic cells.

This clonotype was obtained from a boy less than two years old with Wiskott-Aldrich syndrome, due to receive a stem cell transplant. The rearranged chain carries TRBV20-1 and TRBJ2-5; 8 central nucleotides agree with TRBD1. Sequenced here: PBMCs, sampled before TCRalphabeta/CD19-depleted stem cell transplant. The CDR3 reads as follows: CSAMTGVETQYF. DNA sequence: TGCAGTGCTATGACAGGGGTAGAGACCCAGTACTTC.